This T cell receptor (beta chain) was documented in a study of T cell responses to AZD1222 COVID-19 vaccine. Study as a whole: Timing groups of about 4 and about 12 weeks for second doses were pooled.

Assay: immunoSEQ multiplex PCR; the TCRdb copy retains only in-frame clones and omits some. Here the sample spans roughly 120,000 clones, around 90% being singletons. Overall study findings and caveats: Donors skewed white British and female; clonal diversity was possibly underestimated. The number of AZD1222 recipients seropositive at baseline was only five to seven.

Trimming left V 3 bases short and J 4 bases short, with 13 bases between. The CDR3 runs to 14 residues. Per the germline V gene, CDR1 is LNHDA and CDR2 is SQIVND (reference sequence). On this clone: As yet, its antigen is unknown.

This sample comprised peripheral blood, obtained on day 0 of AZD1222 vaccination. The TCR originated in an adult in good health. This chain links TRBV19 with TRBJ2-7, with unresolved D. The CDR3 nucleotides read TGTGCCAGTAGTATGGACCCCGCGGCTTACGAGCAGTACTTC. It codes for CASSMDPAAYEQYF.